This paragraph covers one T cell receptor beta chain sequence. This entry belongs to a study of T cell changes during pregnancy in multiple sclerosis. TCRdb keeps only in-frame clones here, not all; method: immunoSEQ multiplex PCR. In the table there are roughly 80,000 clones, 93% of which are singletons. CDR3 length: 18 amino acids. Trimming left V 1 base short and J 2 bases short, with 18 bases between. Looked up from germline, CDR1 is MGHRA and CDR2 is YSYEKL. The receptor was derived from a female donor with multiple sclerosis, enrolled in a pregnancy study. The sequenced sample was peripheral blood, obtained in the second trimester of pregnancy. The chain recombines TRBV4-1 with TRBJ1-3; a possible D gene is TRBD1 (5 bases). CDR3 residues: CASSQVGLSGVAGNTIYF. The CDR3 DNA sequence: TGCGCCAGCAGCCAAGTGGGGCTCTCCGGTGTGGCTGGAAACACCATATATTTT.